The clone carrying this T cell receptor beta chain occurred a few times. Its antigen is not identified. Construction of the TCR beta libraries employed iRepertoire HTBI primers in conjunction with Arm-PCR of CDR3 regions. TCRdb used MiXCR to reprocess the multiplex PCR reads, holding one entry per CDR3 protein. Of hundreds of thousands of distinct CDR3 sequences listed, 25% to 35% are singletons. Regarding time point: persistent/refractory GD, antithyroid drugs over 5 years with positive TRAb. The TCR library was made from RNA extracted from PBMCs. The guidelines of the American Thyroid Association were the basis for diagnosing Graves' disease. This sample is part of a study of regulatory T cells in long-lasting Graves disease. General study results and limits: It was peripheral blood alone, not thyroid tissue, that was studied. TCR diversity was lower in persistent than newly diagnosed Graves' disease.

The sequencing used peripheral blood mononuclear cells (PBMCs), collected when the disease was refractory, from a patient treated with antithyroid drugs. This clonotype originated in a female donor with Graves disease.

CDR3 DNA: TGTGCCAGCAGCCAAGATGACACGCACACTGAAGCTTTCTTT. Translation gives CASSQDDTHTEAFF. The chain uses TRBV3-1 and TRBJ1-1; D is uncertain. Germline lookup yields CDR1 LGHDT and CDR2 YNNKEL (reference sequence). Trimming shortened V by 0 bases and J by 3 bases, and 8 bases separated the two germline ends. This CDR3 region has 14 residues. The complete variable domain, with remaining parts taken from reference TRBV3-1 and TRBJ1-1, reads DTAVSQTPKYLVTQMGNDKSIKCEQNLGHDTMYWYKQDSKKFLKIMFSYNNKELIINETVPNRFSPKSPDKAHLNLHINSLELGDSAVYFCASSQDDTHTEAFFGQGTRLTVV.